Presented here are 5 T cell receptor beta chains from one specimen sequenced in a study of CD8 T cells in Susac syndrome. When the RNA was reverse transcribed, random hexamers were used with an input of roughly 0.45 to 1 ug. One entry per CDR3 protein results from TCRdb running MiXCR on the immunoSEQ multiplex PCR reads. The sample shows just under 150,000 distinct CDR3 sequences, approximately 94% of them seen only once. Sample: CD4+ T cells from PBMCs. All receptors come from a human donor in good health.

The chain is built from TRBV28 and TRBJ2-2; D unresolved. The CDR3 is made up of 15 amino acids. Between the trimmed V and J ends, which lost 2 bases and 0 bases, there was a span of 7 bases. Germline lookup yields CDR1 MDHEN and CDR2 SYDVKM. The CDR3 here is CASSLRRSNTGELFF. In DNA form, the CDR3 reads TGTGCCAGCAGTTTAAGACGCTCGAACACCGGGGAGCTGTTTTTT.

This CDR3 is CASSPQGPQPQHF. The CDR3 DNA sequence: TGTGCCAGCTCACCACAGGGCCCTCAGCCCCAGCATTTT. The chain uses TRBV18 and TRBJ1-5, with D uncertain. Germline V gene data show CDR1 as KGHSH and CDR2 as LQKENI. The CDR3 loop spans 13 amino acids. The ends were cut back, 1 base at V and 6 bases at J, with 7 bases in the middle.

This sequence joins TRBV29-1 and TRBJ2-1; 10 bases match TRBD2. V shed 4 bases and J 6 bases; nucleotides not matched to a gene: 6. This CDR3 has 14 residues. Germline V CDR1 and CDR2: SQVTM, ANQGSEA. CDR3 in DNA: TGCAGCGTTGTGGTGACTAGCGGGCGCAATGAGCAGTTCTTC. As protein: CSVVVTSGRNEQFF.

This clonotype has a single count. The chain is built from TRBV19 and TRBJ2-1, with 11 bases fitting TRBD2. There are 16 residues in the CDR3. V was pared by 4 bases and J by 0 bases, with 2 bases of the junction left unmatched. Germline V lookup: CDR1 LNHDA, CDR2 SQIVND (reference sequence). The CDR3 sequence: CASSTSGRSSYNEQFF. The CDR3 nucleotides are TGTGCCAGTAGTACTAGCGGGAGGAGCTCCTACAATGAGCAGTTCTTC.

V usage is TRBV10-3 and J usage is TRBJ2-7; D is perhaps TRBD2 (6 bases). V lost 0 bases to trimming and J lost 2 bases, with 11 bases between them. The CDR3 has 15 residues. Germline CDR1 is ENHRY and CDR2 is SYGVKD. DNA of the CDR3: TGTGCCATCAGTGAGTCGCGGGGCGGTCCCTACGAGCAGTACTTC. Protein sequence: CAISESRGGPYEQYF.